Shown below are 32 T cell receptor beta chains from a single sample sequenced in a study of OX40 agonist ivuxolimab in advanced cancers. TCRdb's table, derived via immunoSEQ multiplex PCR, lists solely in-frame clones and lacks some. The top ten clones hold roughly 5% of a sample with 80,000 to 100,000 clones, about 86% of them seen once. The sequences come from CD4+ or CD8+ T cells sorted from blood, collected in a trial of the OX40 agonist ivuxolimab. These receptor sequences come from an adult with an advanced solid tumor such as melanoma, head and neck, liver or kidney cancer.

The chain uses TRBV10-2 and TRBJ1-5; D not resolved. In germline, CDR1 is WSHSY, CDR2 SAAADI. Trimming cost V 4 bases and J 5 bases, with 9 bases left between them. CDR3 length: 13 amino acids. CDR3: CASSGYGDQPQHF. The DNA for the CDR3 is TGCGCCAGCAGTGGGTACGGGGATCAGCCCCAGCATTTT.

This clone turned up a few times. The genes are TRBV19 and TRBJ1-3; D call uncertain. Trimming left V 3 bases short and J 4 bases short, with 7 bases between. This CDR3 spans 13 amino acids. Per the germline V gene, CDR1 is LNHDA and CDR2 is SQIVND (reference sequence). The CDR3 DNA reads TGTGCCAGTAGTATGACGGACGGAAACACCATATATTTT. This codes for CASSMTDGNTIYF.

This clone was picked up one time. The gene calls are TRBV9 and TRBJ1-4; D gene ambiguous. Germline V gives CDR1 SGDLS, CDR2 YYNGEE. The CDR3 consists of 15 residues. V was clipped by 0 bases and J by 0 bases, with 6 bases between them. CDR3 region: CASSVAPATNEKLFF. The CDR3 DNA reads as TGTGCCAGCAGCGTAGCACCTGCAACTAATGAAAAACTGTTTTTT.

The rearrangement joins TRBV11-3 to TRBJ1-1; no clear D. The V gene's germline CDR1 is SGHNT and CDR2 YENEEA. V gave up 5 bases and J gave up 2 bases, with 12 bases separating them. The length of the CDR3 is 14 residues. The CDR3 DNA sequence: TGTGCCAGCAGCCCGACGGTAGATAACACTGAAGCTTTCTTT. Its protein is CASSPTVDNTEAFF.

CDR3 sequence: CASAKDYISTDTQYF. DNA of the CDR3: TGTGCCAGCGCCAAGGACTACATAAGCACAGATACGCAGTATTTT. This rearrangement joins TRBV7-2 to TRBJ2-3; a weak D match, TRBD2 (6 bases). The CDR3 has 15 residues. Germline values: CDR1 SGHTA, CDR2 FQGNSA. The V gene lost 8 bases and the J gene lost 0 bases, with 15 bases spanning the gap.

CDR3 coding DNA: TGTGCCGTAGACCCCGAAGGTGTCAGGGAAAACTATCAGCCCCAGCATTTT. Its translation is CAVDPEGVRENYQPQHF. This chain connects TRBV21-1 to TRBJ1-5; the D segment call TRBD1 is taken from the table without a DNA check. TRBV21-1 is designated a pseudogene. The CDR3 runs 17 residues.

The J gene is TRBJ1-3, the V gene TRBV11-3; no clear D gene. The CDR3 runs to 16 residues. Trimming removed 4 bases at V and 1 base at J, with 14 bases between. Germline CDR1 is SGHNT and CDR2 is YENEEA. This CDR3 is CASSSEIGRSGNTIYF. The DNA of the CDR3 is TGTGCCAGCAGCTCAGAGATCGGGAGGTCTGGAAACACCATATATTTT.

This clone was observed once. The chain uses TRBV7-3 and TRBJ2-3; TRBD2 agrees at 10 bases. The CDR3 extends over 16 amino acids. Germline V gene data show CDR1 as SGHTA and CDR2 as FQGTGA. V lost 1 base to trimming and J lost 5 bases; unmatched junction nucleotides: 6. CDR3 sequence reads: CASSLRGSGGRDTQYF. The CDR3 bases are TGTGCCAGCAGCTTAAGGGGTAGCGGGGGGCGAGATACGCAGTATTTT.

The chain has TRBV11-2 and TRBJ1-3, with TRBD1 identical over 7 bases. Germline lookup yields CDR1 SGHAT and CDR2 FQNNGV. J lost 0 bases, V lost 4 bases, and 3 bases had no gene match. The CDR3 runs to 15 residues. The CDR3 DNA reads as TGTGCCAGCAGCTCGACAGGGCTCTCTGGAAACACCATATATTTT. Translated: CASSSTGLSGNTIYF.

CDR3 in amino acids: CASSVSPAASYEQYF. The CDR3 bases are TGTGCCAGCAGCGTAAGCCCCGCGGCTAGCTACGAGCAGTACTTC. This chain joins TRBV9 and TRBJ2-7; D unclear. This CDR3 spans 15 amino acids. The germline V gene has CDR1 SGDLS and CDR2 YYNGEE. The germline V and J ends were trimmed by 1 base and 3 bases, with 14 bases remaining between them.

CDR3 protein: CASSLYDKNIQYF. As DNA, the CDR3 is TGTGCCAGCAGCCTCTACGACAAAAACATTCAGTACTTC. The rearrangement links TRBV5-6 to TRBJ2-4; no definite D call. Germline CDR1 reads SGHDT; CDR2 reads YYEEEE. The ends were cut back, 4 bases at V and 3 bases at J, with 8 bases in the middle. CDR3 size: 13 residues.

This clone is a singleton in its sample. The rearrangement links TRBV7-8 to TRBJ1-1, with a possible D match to TRBD1 (5 bases). The CDR3 is 15 residues long. V lost 1 base, J lost 5 bases, and 14 bases lay in between. CDR1 and CDR2 from the germline V gene are SGHVS and FQNEAQ. The CDR3 nucleotides read TGTGCCAGCAGCTTAGTTGGCCAGGGTAAGACTGAAGCTTTCTTT. Its translation is CASSLVGQGKTEAFF.

This CDR3 is CASSVALAGGTYEQYF. In nucleotides, the CDR3 is TGTGCCAGCAGCGTAGCTTTAGCGGGCGGGACCTACGAGCAGTACTTC. This chain connects TRBV9 to TRBJ2-7; 7 nucleotides line up with TRBD2. This CDR3 has 16 amino acids. Germline lookup yields CDR1 SGDLS and CDR2 YYNGEE. J lost 2 bases, V lost 0 bases, and 8 bases had no gene match.

The chain combines TRBV5-1 with TRBJ2-7; the match to TRBD1 covers 8 bases. The CDR3 sequence is 15 residues long. The V gene end was trimmed by 4 bases and the J gene end by 3 bases; junction bases not matched to a gene: 9. Germline V gene lookup returns CDR1 SGHRS and CDR2 YFSETQ. The DNA for the CDR3 is TGCGCCAGCAGCAAGAGGACAGGGAAGAACTACGAGCAGTACTTC. Amino acids: CASSKRTGKNYEQYF. Filled out from reference TRBV5-1 and TRBJ2-7, the complete variable domain reads KAGVTQTPRYLIKTRGQQVTLSCSPISGHRSVSWYQQTPGQGLQFLFEYFSETQRNKGNFPGRFSGRQFSNSRSEMNVSTLELGDSALYLCASSKRTGKNYEQYFGPGTRLTVT.

J is TRBJ2-7 and V is TRBV7-9; TRBD2 matches at 12 bases. Trimming cost V 5 bases and J 3 bases; bases outside gene matches: 5. Germline V gene data show CDR1 as SEHNR and CDR2 as FQNEAQ (reference sequence). The CDR3 is 15 residues long. CDR3 protein: CASSPWTSGVYEQYF. As DNA, the CDR3 is TGTGCCAGCAGCCCATGGACTAGCGGGGTCTACGAGCAGTACTTC.

V and J are TRBV29-1 and TRBJ2-1, with 7 bases matching TRBD2. After removal of 6 bases from V and 2 bases from J, the junction contained 16 bases not matched to a gene. From germline, CDR1 is SQVTM and CDR2 ANQGSEA. The CDR3 runs 17 residues. CDR3 coding DNA: TGCAGCGTCCTTCCTAGCGGTGGGAGAGGGGCCTACAATGAGCAGTTCTTC. It codes for CSVLPSGGRGAYNEQFF.

The chain joins TRBV4-2 to TRBJ2-3; 11 bases are shared with TRBD2. The CDR3 totals 15 residues. Germline V lookup: CDR1 LGHNA, CDR2 YNFKEQ. J was trimmed by 3 bases and V by 4 bases; bases with no gene match: 3. This CDR3 is CASSRGTSGTDTQYF. CDR3 bases: TGTGCCAGCAGCCGTGGGACTAGCGGTACAGATACGCAGTATTTT.

The chain links TRBV5-1 to TRBJ2-1; 8 bases line up with TRBD1. The CDR3 length is 16 residues. Germline CDR1 SGHRS, CDR2 YFSETQ. V was pared by 4 bases and J by 0 bases, with 6 bases of the junction left unmatched. DNA for the CDR3: TGCGCCAGCAGCCAGACAGGGGATTTCTCCTACAATGAGCAGTTCTTC. As protein: CASSQTGDFSYNEQFF.

The genes are TRBV6-1 and TRBJ1-5, with 7 bases aligning to TRBD1. The CDR3 runs to 12 residues. With V trimmed by 8 bases and J by 3 bases, 1 base remained unmatched. Per germline, CDR1 MNHNS and CDR2 SASEGT. The CDR3 bases are TGTGCCAGCGGACAGGACAATCAGCCCCAGCATTTT. It specifies CASGQDNQPQHF.

The V gene is TRBV6-5, the J gene TRBJ1-1, with a possible D match to TRBD1 (6 bases). With 5 bases removed from V and 5 bases from J, the gap between germline ends came to 18 bases. The length of the CDR3 is 15 residues. Per the germline V gene, CDR1 is MNHEY and CDR2 is SVGAGI. The DNA of the CDR3 is TGTGCCAGCAGTCCTCTGGGGGGGCGAGGAACTGAAGCTTTCTTT. It translates to CASSPLGGRGTEAFF.

V and J are TRBV6-1 and TRBJ1-5; D remains ambiguous. CDR1 MNHNS and CDR2 SASEGT come from the germline V gene. The length of the CDR3 is 14 residues. V was pared by 1 base and J by 2 bases, with 6 bases between. The CDR3 reads CASSEGTGNQPQHF. The CDR3 DNA follows: TGTGCCAGCAGTGAAGGGACGGGCAATCAGCCCCAGCATTTT.

Concerning this clone: Other DNA sequences in the same sample also yield this CDR3. The genes are TRBV2 and TRBJ2-7; D might be TRBD1 (5 bases). CDR3 length equals 12 residues. Trimming took 5 bases from V and 5 from J, leaving 10 bases between them. Germline loops: CDR1 SNHLY, CDR2 FYNNEI. The CDR3 here is CASSLRDHEQYF. In nucleotides, the CDR3 is TGTGCCAGCAGTCTCAGGGATCACGAGCAGTACTTC.

This chain uses TRBV7-8 with TRBJ2-7; D is perhaps TRBD2 (5 bases). The CDR3 extends over 13 amino acids. The V gene lost 8 bases and the J gene lost 6 bases, with 17 bases spanning the gap. Germline V gives CDR1 SGHVS, CDR2 FQNEAQ. Here the CDR3 DNA reads TGTGCCAGCCGACGGGAACCCCTTGGCGAGCAGTACTTC. It is translated as CASRREPLGEQYF.

The rearrangement links TRBV19 to TRBJ1-5, with D hard to call. Germline V gives CDR1 LNHDA, CDR2 SQIVND (reference sequence). The CDR3 loop spans 16 amino acids. V gave up 0 bases and J gave up 0 bases, with 9 bases separating them. DNA of the CDR3: TGTGCCAGTAGTATAGAGGGAGAGTATAGCAATCAGCCCCAGCATTTT. It encodes CASSIEGEYSNQPQHF.

J is TRBJ1-1 and V is TRBV4-3; D may be TRBD1 (5 bases). V was shortened by 1 base and J by 1 base, with 10 bases between the two germline ends. This CDR3 has 15 residues. The germline V gene encodes CDR1 LGHNA and CDR2 YSLEER. The CDR3 protein is CASSQGSGWNTEAFF. CDR3 nucleotides: TGCGCCAGCAGCCAAGGGTCAGGGTGGAACACTGAAGCTTTCTTT.

This chain links TRBV9 with TRBJ2-2, with TRBD2 as a possible D gene (5 bases). V dropped 2 bases and J dropped 0 bases, with 11 bases sitting between them. The CDR3 is 16 amino acids. From germline, CDR1 is SGDLS and CDR2 YYNGEE. This CDR3 is CASSVGLGANTGELFF. The CDR3 DNA is TGTGCCAGCAGCGTTGGACTGGGAGCGAACACCGGGGAGCTGTTTTTT.

J is TRBJ2-7 and V is TRBV5-1, with 8 bases aligning to TRBD1. Germline trimming cut 0 bases from V and 6 bases from J; bases unmatched to any gene: 5. Germline CDR1 reads SGHRS; CDR2 reads YFSETQ. The CDR3 runs 14 residues. CDR3 sequence reads: CASSLGQGIREQYF. CDR3 nucleotides: TGCGCCAGCAGCTTGGGACAGGGGATCCGCGAGCAGTACTTC.

V gene TRBV30 combines with J gene TRBJ1-2; D is ambiguous. The CDR3 runs to 15 residues. V lost 3 bases and J lost 2, with 16 bases in between. Germline-derived CDR1 and CDR2 are GTSNPN and SVGIG (reference sequence). This CDR3 reads CAWSGPSLNNYGYTF. CDR3 nucleotides: TGTGCCTGGAGCGGTCCCAGTTTAAACAACTATGGCTACACCTTC. The full variable domain, with the rest looked up from reference TRBV30 and TRBJ1-2, is SQTIHQWPATLVQPVGSPLSLECTVEGTSNPNLYWYRQAAGRGLQLLFYSVGIGQISSEVPQNLSASRPQDRQFILSSKKLLLSDSGFYLCAWSGPSLNNYGYTFGSGTRLTVV.

A remark on this clone: A junction boundary mismatches the germline segment, possibly from a read error. This rearrangement joins TRBV30 to TRBJ2-1; 8 bases agree with TRBD1. CDR3 length equals 14 residues. Looked up from germline, CDR1 is GTSNPN and CDR2 is SVGIG (reference sequence). Here the CDR3 DNA reads TGTGCCTGCACGACAGGGGCCTCCTCCAATGAGCAGTTCTTC. Its protein is CACTTGASSNEQFF.

The V gene is TRBV6-1, the J gene TRBJ1-1; D call uncertain. Germline lookup yields CDR1 MNHNS and CDR2 SASEGT. V shed 8 bases and J shed 0 bases, with 16 bases lying between them. This CDR3 is 15 amino acids long. The CDR3 nucleotides are TGTGCCAGCCCCGCAGGAGGATTAATGAACACTGAAGCTTTCTTT. This translates into CASPAGGLMNTEAFF.

The chain employs TRBV19 and TRBJ1-5; tentatively, D is TRBD1 (5 bases). The germline gives CDR1 LNHDA, CDR2 SQIVND (reference sequence). V gave up 6 bases and J gave up 0 bases, with 12 bases separating them. The CDR3 sequence is 15 residues long. Written as DNA, the CDR3 is TGTGCCAGTAGGAAGGGGCCGTCTAGCAATCAGCCCCAGCATTTT. It codes for CASRKGPSSNQPQHF.

V is TRBV7-3 and J is TRBJ2-5; tentative D call: TRBD1 (5 bases). Per germline, CDR1 SGHTA and CDR2 FQGTGA. Trimming removed 5 bases from V and 1 base from J, with 8 bases in between. This CDR3 contains 13 residues. CDR3 nucleotide sequence: TGTGCCAGCAGCCCAGGGCCCCAAGAGACCCAGTACTTC. Translated, it gives CASSPGPQETQYF.